This T cell receptor beta chain was recorded in a study of technical replicates of blood from a handful of donors. The assay was immunoSEQ multiplex PCR, and TCRdb's table has in-frame clones only and misses some. The sample holds 65,000 to 90,000 clones, approximately 93% seen once. The material sequenced was T cells isolated from PBMCs. The source is a human donor in good health.

The CDR3 spells CASTKRSNTEAFF. As DNA, the CDR3 is TGTGCCAGCACCAAGAGGTCGAACACTGAAGCTTTCTTT. The chain joins TRBV6-6 to TRBJ1-1; D unresolved. The V gene lost 7 bases and the J gene lost 1 base, with 10 bases spanning the gap. Germline CDR1 and CDR2: MNHNY and SVGAGI (reference sequence). CDR3 length: 13 residues.